The 8 T cell receptor beta chains below were found in one sample sequenced in a study of patients and donors after allogeneic stem cell transplantation. Via MiXCR, TCRdb re-called the RT-PCR reads, giving one row per CDR3 protein. The sample carries around 160,000 distinct CDR3 sequences, about 32% recorded once. The sample was blood, either unsorted or a sorted T cell fraction (not recorded which). The receptors stem from a human donor who was either an allogeneic HSCT recipient or a stem cell or donor lymphocyte infusion donor (not recorded which). It is not recorded whose cells these are; they may come from a transplant donor.

The chain carries TRBV4-3 and TRBJ2-7; unclear D gene. The CDR3 is 13 residues long. The V gene lost 1 base and the J gene lost 4 bases, with 8 bases spanning the gap. CDR1 LGHNA and CDR2 YSLEER come from the germline V gene. CDR3 DNA: TGCGCCAGCAGCCAAGGGATTACTTACGAGCAGTACTTC. This encodes CASSQGITYEQYF.

Concerning this clonotype: Compared with germline, one end of the junction differs, possibly owing to a read error. The chain couples TRBV4-3 to TRBJ1-4, with D possibly TRBD1 on 5 matching bases. Per germline, CDR1 LGHNA and CDR2 YSLEER. This CDR3 has 17 amino acids. CDR3 nucleotides: TGCGCCAGCAGCCAAGGGGGGAGTCCGGCCCGAAATGAACAACTGTTTTTT. Its protein is CASSQGGSPARNEQLFF.

The CDR3 DNA reads as TGCAGCGTTGCGACTGGGGCCAACGTCCTGACTTTC. Residues: CSVATGANVLTF. The rearrangement joins TRBV29-1 to TRBJ2-6; D is ambiguous. The germline V gene has CDR1 SQVTM and CDR2 ANQGSEA. The length of the CDR3 is 12 residues. Trimming removed 4 bases from V and 2 bases from J, with 3 bases in between.

The chain joins TRBV5-1 to TRBJ2-1, with 8 bases fitting TRBD2. This CDR3 has 16 amino acids. Germline-derived CDR1 and CDR2 are SGHRS and YFSETQ. The junction had 9 bases not matched to a gene; V was cut back by 4 bases and J by 3 bases. The CDR3 protein is CASSQGEREIYNEQFF. CDR3 nucleotides: TGCGCCAGCAGCCAGGGTGAGCGGGAGATCTACAATGAGCAGTTCTTC.

The chain employs TRBV29-1 and TRBJ1-5, with 8 bases fitting TRBD1. Germline values: CDR1 SQVTM, CDR2 ANQGSEA. The CDR3 runs 15 residues. The V and J ends lost 3 bases and 4 bases, in that order; junction bases with no gene match: 8. The CDR3 spells CSVEATGVENQPQHF. The CDR3 DNA sequence: TGCAGCGTTGAGGCGACAGGGGTAGAAAATCAGCCCCAGCATTTT.

The chain links TRBV12-3 or TRBV12-4 to TRBJ2-2; the D is unclear. This CDR3 contains 14 residues. With 5 bases removed from V and 0 bases from J, the gap between germline ends came to 7 bases. The CDR3 sequence: CASSDFTNTGELFF. The CDR3 DNA reads TGTGCCAGCAGTGACTTCACGAACACCGGGGAGCTGTTTTTT.

This chain connects TRBV11-2 to TRBJ1-1; D unresolved. This CDR3 comprises 14 residues. V was cut by 4 bases and J by 3 bases, with 12 bases left in between. Germline CDR1 is SGHAT and CDR2 is FQNNGV. The CDR3 DNA sequence: TGTGCCAGCAGCTCATTATTCATACACACTGAAGCTTTCTTT. This encodes CASSSLFIHTEAFF.

The chain joins TRBV4-1 to TRBJ2-4; a possible D gene is TRBD1 (5 bases). The CDR3 extends over 16 amino acids. Trimming took off 0 bases at V and 2 bases at J, with 11 bases between the two ends. CDR1 and CDR2 (germline): MGHRA, YSYEKL. The CDR3 protein is CASSQERGRTKNIQYF. In DNA, the CDR3 is TGCGCCAGCAGCCAAGAAAGGGGAAGGACCAAAAACATTCAGTACTTC.